Given below is one TCR beta chain in context. In this sample, this clonotype turned up a few times. Its antigen is currently not known. No base qualities exist here, and no much larger clone lies one base off it. These data belong to a study of T-cell reconstitution after alpha-beta-depleted transplantation in children (TCRdb year 2016). For the wider study: The study quantitatively tracked T-cell immune reconstitution after TCRalphabeta/CD19-depleted allogeneic hematopoietic cell transplantation in children using TCR repertoire profiling. Overall study results and their limits: The high TCRbeta diversity at day 60 in some patients was ascribed to recipient T cells and intrathymic progenitors that had survived conditioning. The frequencies of hyperexpanded clones fell over the following months, and after one year, T-cell counts and TCRbeta diversity were mostly attributed to newly produced T cells. The apparently early alphabetaT-cell count recovery about two months after transplant was reportedly dependent on only several hundred rapidly expanded clones derived from non-depleted graft cells.

To prepare the library, PCR was applied. The sequencer was an Illumina HiSeq 2500. TCR libraries were prepared with molecular barcoding, using unique molecular identifiers to normalize TCRbeta repertoire quantification. In-frame beta chains were kept once TCRdb had trimmed the public reads at Q25 with fastp and called clones with MiXCR. Rows matching on CDR3 protein sequence are summarized as one entry with the most common DNA and genes. The table for this sample lists more than 400,000 distinct CDR3 sequences; around two fifths of them were counted only once. 25% to 30% of the sample lies in the top ten. In the germline V gene, CDR1 corresponds to MDHEN and CDR2 to SYDVKM. V is pared back by 4 bases and J by 0 bases, with 10 bases lying between the germline termini. From the cysteine up to the phenylalanine, the CDR3 has a length of 15 residues. The sequence is cut down to CDR3 DNA, 45 bases in frame from base 1.

The sample's treatment or condition label is to be understood as: allogeneic hematopoietic cell transplantation with graft depleted of TCRalphabeta T cells and CD19 B cells. The children who served as transplant recipients had been given grafts of TCRalphabeta/CD19-depleted allogeneic hematopoietic cells. The sequences come from PBMCs, collected before TCRalphabeta/CD19-depleted stem cell transplant. This chain joins TRBV28 to TRBJ1-3; the D gene is unclear. This sequence was found in a girl aged 2 to 9 with aplastic anemia, due to receive a stem cell transplant. The CDR3 region has the sequence CASSYPEVSGNTIYF. The DNA sequence is given as TGTGCCAGCAGTTATCCGGAGGTCTCTGGAAACACCATATATTTT.